This T cell receptor (beta chain) comes out of a study of shared clonotypes between healthy human individuals. Overall study findings and caveats: The study drew on few donors, limiting represented genetic and exposure-history diversity. Clonotype sharing among donors was expected to depend on sequencing depth.

Division of CD4+ cells produced a CD45RA+ naive subset and a CD45RA-negative memory subset. The CDR3 contains 16 residues. Germline V lookup: CDR1 SGHRS, CDR2 YFSETQ. The V and J ends lost 3 bases and 4 bases, in that order; junction bases with no gene match: 10. An assay was performed, and its level was deep. Assay used: immunoSEQ multiplex PCR; TCRdb lists only in-frame clones, some missing. This sample carries about 340,000 clones, about 73% of them seen once, and the ten largest clones take 10%. Regarding this clone: Its antigen is unknown.

The receptor was derived from a man younger than 40 in good health. The V gene is TRBV5-1, the J gene TRBJ2-1; TRBD2 matches at 7 bases. The specimen sequenced was memory CD4+ T cells sorted from blood. Stated subset: CD45RA-negative fraction. DNA for the CDR3: TGCGCCAGCAGCTGGACCAGCGGGACCTTATACAATGAGCAGTTCTTC. Amino acids: CASSWTSGTLYNEQFF.